These 16 T cell receptor beta chains came from one sample sequenced in a study of CD4 T cells in relation to SARS-CoV-2 and coronaviruses. These receptors are not linked to any known antigen. Only in-frame clones appear in the TCRdb table, and some are missing; sequencing was by immunoSEQ multiplex PCR. The profile shows roughly 12,000 clones, approximately 78% of them singletons. The unexposed donors gave CD4+ T cells in 2011-2018, prior to COVID-19. After about 11 days of culture, CD4+ T cells were isolated. Sequences were obtained from CD4+ T cells from PBMCs, cultured in vitro. Every receptor here comes from a human donor in good health.

In its sample, this clone was seen once. This chain uses TRBV11-2 with TRBJ2-4, with TRBD2 as a possible D gene (6 bases). Germline assignment: CDR1 SGHAT and CDR2 FQNNGV. The V gene lost 5 bases and the J gene lost 1 base, with 9 bases spanning the gap. CDR3 length equals 14 residues. For the CDR3, the DNA is TGTGCCAGCAGCCCTGCGGGGGCCAAAAACATTCAGTACTTC. It translates to CASSPAGAKNIQYF.

The rearrangement links TRBV21-1 to TRBJ2-2. TRBV21-1 is annotated as a pseudogene. The CDR3 consists of 16 residues. CDR3 loop: CASSTPSGPYTGELFF. CDR3 bases: TGTGCCAGCAGCACTCCATCGGGACCATACACCGGGGAGCTGTTTTTT.

The sample holds a few counts of this clone. V gene TRBV6-5 combines with J gene TRBJ1-2, with 9 bases identical to TRBD1. This CDR3 is 14 amino acids long. V dropped 7 bases and J dropped 4; count of bases not matched to a gene: 7. Germline-derived CDR1 and CDR2 are MNHEY and SVGAGI. CDR3 amino acids: CASTLRTGAYGYTF. CDR3 nucleotide sequence: TGTGCCAGCACCCTAAGGACAGGGGCCTATGGCTACACCTTC.

The chain joins TRBV7-8 to TRBJ2-5, with 16 bases identical to TRBD2. CDR3 size: 20 residues. The germline CDR1 and CDR2 sequences are SGHVS and FQNEAQ. The J segment lost 5 bases and the V segment lost 5 bases, leaving 17 bases of the junction unmatched. Here the CDR3 reads CASSPRRLGLAGGRRETQYF. CDR3 DNA sequence: TGTGCCAGCAGCCCAAGAAGGTTGGGACTAGCGGGAGGGAGGCGCGAGACCCAGTACTTC.

Written as DNA, the CDR3 is TGTGCCAGCAGCTTGGGGCAGGGGAACCCCTACGAGCAGTACTTC. Encoded protein: CASSLGQGNPYEQYF. V usage is TRBV5-6 and J usage is TRBJ2-7; perhaps TRBD1 as D (6 bases). The germline V gene encodes CDR1 SGHDT and CDR2 YYEEEE. The V and J ends lost 0 bases and 2 bases respectively, with 12 bases between them. The CDR3 totals 15 residues.

The chain has TRBV27 and TRBJ2-2; D is undetermined. Trimming cost V 2 bases and J 7 bases, with 8 bases left between them. Germline lookup yields CDR1 MNHEY and CDR2 SMNVEV (reference sequence). CDR3 length: 13 amino acids. The CDR3 sequence: CASSLRRLGELFF. In DNA, the CDR3 is TGTGCCAGCAGTTTAAGGCGACTCGGGGAGCTGTTTTTT.

The V gene is TRBV29-1, the J gene TRBJ2-5; D uncertain. CDR1 is SQVTM, CDR2 ANQGSEA, per germline. V lost 4 bases to trimming and J lost 3 bases, with 9 bases between them. This CDR3 comprises 12 residues. The CDR3 bases are TGCAGCGTTGCTCGTTTGGAAGAGACCCAGTACTTC. The encoded protein is CSVARLEETQYF.

This clone rates as large (0.1 to 1%). The chain uses TRBV10-2 and TRBJ2-1, with 10 bases lining up with TRBD1. The CDR3 is 19 residues long. Per the germline V gene, CDR1 is WSHSY and CDR2 is SAAADI. Trimming at V came to 1 base and at J to 4 bases, leaving 13 bases not matched to a gene. The CDR3 sequence: CASSELGQGVAGSYNEQFF. The DNA for the CDR3 is TGCGCCAGCAGTGAGTTAGGACAGGGGGTTGCGGGGTCATACAATGAGCAGTTCTTC.

This clone was seen just once. The chain uses TRBV30 and TRBJ1-2, with D perhaps TRBD1 (6 bases). The CDR3 has 14 residues. V gave up 1 base and J gave up 8 bases, with 17 bases separating them. Germline CDR1 and CDR2: GTSNPN and SVGIG (reference sequence). In DNA form, the CDR3 reads TGTGCCTGGAGTGATCTGGGACTTGGGGGCGGCTACACCTTC. It yields the protein CAWSDLGLGGGYTF.

J is TRBJ2-7 and V is TRBV5-4; D unresolved. Germline loops: CDR1 SGHNT, CDR2 YYREEE (reference sequence). Trimming left V 0 bases short and J 6 bases short, with 7 bases between. The CDR3 is made up of 12 amino acids. CDR3 sequence reads: CASSLEGSEQYF. In DNA, the CDR3 is TGTGCCAGCAGCTTGGAGGGTTCCGAGCAGTACTTC.

This chain joins TRBV5-1 and TRBJ1-2; tentative D call: TRBD1 (6 bases). This CDR3 has 17 amino acids. Germline CDR1 reads SGHRS; CDR2 reads YFSETQ. Between the trimmed V and J ends, which lost 0 bases and 3 bases, there was a span of 18 bases. The CDR3 sequence: CASSLERGRDLDYGYTF. CDR3 coding DNA: TGCGCCAGCAGCTTGGAGCGGGGGCGAGATTTAGACTATGGCTACACCTTC.

The genes are TRBV3-1 (or the pseudogene TRBV3-2) and TRBJ2-7, with 8 bases fitting TRBD2. Germline V CDR1 and CDR2: LGHDT, YNNKEL (reference sequence). V gave up 0 bases and J gave up 9 bases; unmatched junction bases: 7. The CDR3 consists of 14 residues. CDR3 region: CASSQEPAGAGQYF. Here the CDR3 DNA reads TGTGCCAGCAGCCAAGAGCCAGCGGGAGCAGGGCAGTACTTC.

This clone counts as medium-sized. In DNA, the CDR3 is TGTGCCAGCAGGACGGACAGGGGAGGACAAGAGACCCAGTACTTC. Its translation: CASRTDRGGQETQYF. This chain links TRBV2 with TRBJ2-5; 9 nucleotides match TRBD1. Per germline, CDR1 SNHLY and CDR2 FYNNEI. CDR3 length: 15 amino acids. The ends lost 6 bases at V and 2 bases at J; junction bases unmatched: 7.

The V gene is TRBV19, the J gene TRBJ2-7; tentatively, D is TRBD1 (5 bases). V was cut by 9 bases and J by 5 bases, with 20 bases left in between. CDR1 is LNHDA, CDR2 SQIVND, per germline (reference sequence). This CDR3 region has 14 residues. DNA of the CDR3: TGTGCCAGCCGCTCAGGGTACTCTTCCAACGAGCAGTACTTC. Translated, it gives CASRSGYSSNEQYF.

This clone was detected only once. The chain is built from TRBV2 and TRBJ2-1, with 9 bases aligning to TRBD2. V trimming: 8 bases; J trimming: 6 bases; junction bases outside the gene matches: 11. This CDR3 region has 15 residues. Looked up from germline, CDR1 is SNHLY and CDR2 is FYNNEI. CDR3: CASGWVAGDPNEQFF. The CDR3, as DNA: TGTGCCAGCGGATGGGTAGCGGGGGACCCCAATGAGCAGTTCTTC.

The chain employs TRBV6-6 and TRBJ1-1; maybe TRBD1 (5 bases). V lost 4 bases, J lost 8 bases, and 20 bases lay in between. The CDR3 runs to 15 residues. CDR1 and CDR2 from the germline V gene are MNHNY and SVGAGI (reference sequence). In DNA form, the CDR3 reads TGTGCCAGCAGTTTAATGGGCAGGGAAGCGGGAGAAGCTTTCTTT. It codes for CASSLMGREAGEAFF.